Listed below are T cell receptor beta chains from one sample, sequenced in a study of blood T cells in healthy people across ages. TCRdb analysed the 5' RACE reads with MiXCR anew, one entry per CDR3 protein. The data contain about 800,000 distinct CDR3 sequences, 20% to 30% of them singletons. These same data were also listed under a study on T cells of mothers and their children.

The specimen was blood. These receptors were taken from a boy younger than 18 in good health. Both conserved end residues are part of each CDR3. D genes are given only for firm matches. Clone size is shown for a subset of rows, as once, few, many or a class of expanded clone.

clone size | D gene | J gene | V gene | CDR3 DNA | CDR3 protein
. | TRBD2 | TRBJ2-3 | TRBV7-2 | TGTGCCAGCAGTTTTCAGACCAGCGGGGGCGCCCGAAGCACAGATACGCAGTATTTT | CASSFQTSGGARSTDTQYF
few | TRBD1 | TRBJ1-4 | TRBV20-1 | TGCAGTGCGGGACAGGTGCTTGGTGTGGAAAAACTGTTTTTT | CSAGQVLGVEKLFF
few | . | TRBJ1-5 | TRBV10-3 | TGTGCCATCAGTGATTGGGGAAACAATCAGCCCCAGCATTTT | CAISDWGNNQPQHF
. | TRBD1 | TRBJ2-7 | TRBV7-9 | TGTGCCAGCAGCTGGACAGGGTTAGCGCCCTACGAGCAGTACTTC | CASSWTGLAPYEQYF
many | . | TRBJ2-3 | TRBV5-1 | TGCGCCAGCAGCTTGGACAGTTCGGGAGATACGCAGTATTTT | CASSLDSSGDTQYF
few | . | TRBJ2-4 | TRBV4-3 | TGCGCCAGCAGCCAGGGGAGGACAGCAGGCATTCAGTACTTC | CASSQGRTAGIQYF
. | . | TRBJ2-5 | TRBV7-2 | TGTGCCAGCAGCTTAGGGTTGGGCTGGACGGGCACAGAAGAGACCCAGTACTTC | CASSLGLGWTGTEETQYF
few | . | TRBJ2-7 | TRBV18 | TGTGCCAGCTCACCTTTCGGACCGGGCCAGAACTACGAGCAGTACTTC | CASSPFGPGQNYEQYF
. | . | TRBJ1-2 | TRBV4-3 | TGCGCCAGCAGCCCGGGAGCCGGGGGCTACACCTTC | CASSPGAGGYTF
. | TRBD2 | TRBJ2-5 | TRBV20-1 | TGCAGTGCCGACGGGGAGCGGGGGATCCAAGAGACCCAGTACTTC | CSADGERGIQETQYF
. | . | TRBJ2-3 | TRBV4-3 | TGCGCCAGCAGCCAAGATGCAGGGACCACAGATACGCAGTATTTT | CASSQDAGTTDTQYF
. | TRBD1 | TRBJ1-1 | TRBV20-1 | TGCAGTGCTCCCCGACAGGGGAATATGAACACTGAAGCTTTCTTT | CSAPRQGNMNTEAFF
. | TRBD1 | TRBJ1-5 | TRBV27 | TGTGCCAGCAGTACACAGGGGGCAGGTCAGCCCCAGCATTTT | CASSTQGAGQPQHF
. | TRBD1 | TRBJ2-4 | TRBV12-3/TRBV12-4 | TGTGCCAGCTACGATACGGGACAGGGAAAAAACATTCAGTACTTC | CASYDTGQGKNIQYF
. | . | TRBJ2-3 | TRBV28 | TGTGCCACAGGCAGGGCGTCAGATACGCAGTATTTT | CATGRASDTQYF
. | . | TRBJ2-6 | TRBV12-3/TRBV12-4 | TGTGCCAGCAGTTTAGACGGGCGCTCTGGGGCCAACGTCCTGACTTTC | CASSLDGRSGANVLTF
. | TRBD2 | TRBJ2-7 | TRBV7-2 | TGTGCCAGCAGCTTAGCGACCCTAGCGGGAGGGCCATACGAGCAGTACTTC | CASSLATLAGGPYEQYF
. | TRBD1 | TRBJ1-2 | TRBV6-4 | TGTGCCAGCAGGGGACAGGGTAACTATGGCTACACCTTC | CASRGQGNYGYTF
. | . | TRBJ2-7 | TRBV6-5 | TGTGCCAGCAGTTACCGGCCAGGGCCCTACGAGCAGTACTTC | CASSYRPGPYEQYF
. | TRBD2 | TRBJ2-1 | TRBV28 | TGTGCCAGCAGTACTCAGGGACTAGCGGGAGGGTCCTACAATGAGCAGTTCTTC | CASSTQGLAGGSYNEQFF
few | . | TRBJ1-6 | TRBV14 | TGTGCCAGCAGCCAACTAGGGGACACACAACCCCTCCACTTT | CASSQLGDTQPLHF
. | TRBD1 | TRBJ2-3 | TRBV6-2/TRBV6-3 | TGTGCCAGCAGAAGAACAGGACAGGGGCTAGCAGATACGCAGTATTTT | CASRRTGQGLADTQYF
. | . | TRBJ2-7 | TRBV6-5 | TGTGCCAGCAGTTACTCGATACAGGGTCACGAGCAGTACTTC | CASSYSIQGHEQYF
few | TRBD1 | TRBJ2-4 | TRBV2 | TGTGCCAGCAGTGATCGGGGACAGGCCCGAGCCAAAAACATTCAGTACTTC | CASSDRGQARAKNIQYF
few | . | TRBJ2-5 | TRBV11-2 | TGTGCCAGCAGCTTAGGGCGGTGGGAAGAGACCCAGTACTTC | CASSLGRWEETQYF
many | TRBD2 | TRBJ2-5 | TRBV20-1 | TGCAGTGCTAGAGCTAGCGGGGCCCGGGAGACCCAGTACTTC | CSARASGARETQYF
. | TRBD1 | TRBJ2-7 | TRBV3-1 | TGTGCCAGCAGCCAAGGACAGGGTGTAAACGAGCAGTACTTC | CASSQGQGVNEQYF
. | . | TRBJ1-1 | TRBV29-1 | TGCAGCGTTGAAATCGCTGAAGCTTTCTTT | CSVEIAEAFF
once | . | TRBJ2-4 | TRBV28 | TGTGCCAGCAGTTTCCCGAGACCGACAGGAGAACTAGCCGAAAACATTCAGTACTTC | CASSFPRPTGELAENIQYF
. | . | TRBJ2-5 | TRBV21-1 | TGTGCCAGCAGCAAAGGGACTAGCGGGGGACCCCAAGAGACCCAGTACTTC | CASSKGTSGGPQETQYF